The 13 T cell receptor beta chains below all came from one sample that was sequenced in a study of T cell responses to AZD1222 COVID-19 vaccine. Measured with immunoSEQ multiplex PCR; TCRdb has only the in-frame clones, and not every one. Among 60,000 to 75,000 clones, roughly 90% were seen once, and the ten largest hold 4% to 5%. The sample consisted of peripheral blood, taken on day 0 of AZD1222 vaccination. The receptors come from an adult in good health.

J is TRBJ2-3 and V is TRBV5-1; the match to TRBD2 covers 9 bases. The CDR3 has 17 amino acids. V was clipped by 1 base and J by 4 bases; unmatched bases: 10. The V gene's germline CDR1 is SGHRS and CDR2 YFSETQ. CDR3 bases: TGCGCCAGCAGCTTGACATCCCTCGGCGGGGGGGCAGATACGCAGTATTTT. Its protein is CASSLTSLGGGADTQYF. The full variable domain, with the rest looked up from reference TRBV5-1 and TRBJ2-3, is KAGVTQTPRYLIKTRGQQVTLSCSPISGHRSVSWYQQTPGQGLQFLFEYFSETQRNKGNFPGRFSGRQFSNSRSEMNVSTLELGDSALYLCASSLTSLGGGADTQYFGPGTRLTVL.

This chain links TRBV7-9 with TRBJ1-2; possibly TRBD1 for D (5 bases). The CDR3 is made up of 13 amino acids. Trimming took off 4 bases at V and 6 bases at J, with 12 bases between the two ends. The germline V gene encodes CDR1 SEHNR and CDR2 FQNEAQ (reference sequence). The CDR3 sequence: CASSYDSRDGYTF. The CDR3 DNA reads TGTGCCAGCAGCTACGACAGCCGAGATGGCTACACCTTC.

The rearrangement uses TRBV7-8 and TRBJ1-6; 9 bases align to TRBD1. The V and J ends lost 0 bases and 7 bases, in that order; junction bases with no gene match: 1. The CDR3 consists of 15 residues. Per germline, CDR1 SGHVS and CDR2 FQNEAQ. CDR3 sequence reads: CASSLAGTGNSPLHF. CDR3 DNA sequence: TGTGCCAGCAGCTTAGCTGGGACAGGGAATTCACCCCTCCACTTT.

The J gene is TRBJ1-1, the V gene TRBV6-1; D is perhaps TRBD1 (6 bases). This CDR3 has 13 residues. V lost 5 bases and J 3 bases, leaving 10 bases between the germline ends. Germline loops: CDR1 MNHNS, CDR2 SASEGT. CDR3 amino acids: CASSTDRYTEAFF. The CDR3, as DNA: TGTGCCAGCAGTACGGACAGATACACTGAAGCTTTCTTT.

The rearrangement uses TRBV19 and TRBJ1-1; a weak D match, TRBD1 (6 bases). Trimming cost V 7 bases and J 10 bases, with 19 bases left between them. The CDR3 contains 13 residues. Per the germline V gene, CDR1 is LNHDA and CDR2 is SQIVND (reference sequence). The CDR3 loop is CASKLQGGVGAFF. The CDR3 DNA reads as TGTGCCAGTAAATTACAGGGAGGAGTGGGAGCTTTCTTT.

This sequence joins TRBV9 and TRBJ1-1, with D unresolved. V was shortened by 3 bases and J by 4 bases, with 13 bases between the two germline ends. From germline, CDR1 is SGDLS and CDR2 YYNGEE. The CDR3 covers 14 residues. The CDR3 sequence: CASSEAPGRTEAFF. Here the CDR3 DNA reads TGTGCCAGCAGCGAGGCCCCCGGGCGCACTGAAGCTTTCTTT.

In nucleotides, the CDR3 is TGTGCCAGCAGCTTGGAACCACAGGGAACCTCCTACAATGAGCAGTTCTTC. Translating it yields CASSLEPQGTSYNEQFF. The V and J genes are TRBV7-2 and TRBJ2-1; maybe TRBD1 (6 bases). Germline assignment: CDR1 SGHTA and CDR2 FQGNSA. V lost 3 bases and J lost 0, with 15 bases in between. The length of the CDR3 is 17 residues. The full variable domain, rest sourced from reference TRBV7-2 and TRBJ2-1, is GAGVSQSPSNKVTEKGKDVELRCDPISGHTALYWYRQSLGQGLEFLIYFQGNSAPDKSGLPSDRFSAERTGGSVSTLTIQRTQQEDSAVYLCASSLEPQGTSYNEQFFGPGTRLTVL.

The chain uses TRBV7-8 and TRBJ1-2; 11 nucleotides align to TRBD1. CDR3 length equals 16 residues. From germline, CDR1 is SGHVS and CDR2 FQNEAQ. V was clipped by 0 bases and J by 5 bases; unmatched bases: 5. DNA of the CDR3: TGTGCCAGCAGCTTAGCGGGGACAGGGGGTCCTTATGGCTACACCTTC. It is translated as CASSLAGTGGPYGYTF.

In this sample, this clone turned up once. The chain carries TRBV3-1 (or the pseudogene TRBV3-2) and TRBJ1-2; no reliable D call. Germline CDR1 reads LGHDT; CDR2 reads YNNKEL (reference sequence). The CDR3 length is 13 residues. V dropped 6 bases and J dropped 0 bases, with 8 bases sitting between them. The CDR3 is CASSLGTNYGYTF. The CDR3, as DNA: TGTGCCAGCAGTCTCGGGACTAACTATGGCTACACCTTC.

The V gene is TRBV30, the J gene TRBJ2-2; 8 nucleotides match TRBD1. The CDR3 loop spans 14 amino acids. V was clipped by 6 bases and J by 6 bases; unmatched bases: 9. Germline CDR1 reads GTSNPN; CDR2 reads SVGIG (reference sequence). CDR3 protein: CACRDRGRSGELFF. The DNA for the CDR3 is TGTGCCTGCAGAGACAGGGGAAGATCCGGGGAGCTGTTTTTT.

The chain uses TRBV4-1 and TRBJ2-1, with TRBD2 matching over 7 bases. Germline V lookup: CDR1 MGHRA, CDR2 YSYEKL. The ends lost 0 bases at V and 2 bases at J; junction bases unmatched: 7. The CDR3 loop spans 17 amino acids. CDR3 in DNA: TGCGCCAGCAGCCAAGAAGGGTTTGGGGGGGCCTACAATGAGCAGTTCTTC. This encodes CASSQEGFGGAYNEQFF.

The genes are TRBV7-2 and TRBJ2-3; the match to TRBD2 covers 15 bases. From germline, CDR1 is SGHTA and CDR2 FQGNSA. The CDR3 runs 19 residues. Losses at the gene ends were 4 bases for V and 0 bases for J; bases not matched to a gene: 8. The DNA of the CDR3 is TGTGCCAGCAGCTCGCCGGGACTAGCGGGGGGTTCTAGCACAGATACGCAGTATTTT. This translates into CASSSPGLAGGSSTDTQYF.

V gene TRBV27 combines with J gene TRBJ2-5; D is ambiguous. This CDR3 region has 13 residues. Looked up from germline, CDR1 is MNHEY and CDR2 is SMNVEV (reference sequence). Deletions cut 2 bases from V and 2 bases from J, with 6 bases between. For the CDR3, the DNA is TGTGCCAGCAGTTTACAGGAACAAGAGACCCAGTACTTC. Protein sequence: CASSLQEQETQYF.